The rows below give T cell receptor beta chains drawn from one sample of a study of blood T cell repertoires in COVID-19. TCRdb keeps only in-frame clones here, not all; method: immunoSEQ multiplex PCR. Here the sample spans under 85,000 clones, 88% being singletons. The sample was peripheral blood. These receptors all stem from a man in his 70s with acute or convalescent COVID-19. Each CDR3 is given with its conserved first and last residue. A D gene is named only where the DNA matches it firmly. A row's size may be missing; if present it is once, few, many or a size class.

clone size,J gene,D gene,V gene,CDR3 protein,CDR3 DNA
NA,TRBJ2-6,TRBD1,TRBV5-1,CASSSGGVGANVLTF,TGCGCCAGCAGCTCAGGGGGTGTTGGGGCCAACGTCCTGACTTTC
NA,TRBJ2-1,TRBD1,TRBV27,CASSSGQGAINEQFF,TGTGCCAGCAGTTCTGGACAGGGGGCTATCAATGAGCAGTTCTTC
NA,TRBJ2-1,TRBD1,TRBV24-1,CATSDVTGPITDEQFF,TGTGCCACCAGTGATGTGACAGGGCCCATTACGGATGAGCAGTTCTTC
NA,TRBJ1-5,NA,TRBV15,CATSRKTAYNQPQHF,TGTGCCACCAGCAGAAAGACAGCTTACAATCAGCCCCAGCATTTT
NA,TRBJ1-5,NA,TRBV2,CASSGRWTANSNQPQHF,TGTGCCAGCAGTGGTCGGTGGACAGCGAATAGCAATCAGCCCCAGCATTTT
NA,TRBJ1-1,TRBD1,TRBV9,CASSQGQGFMNTEAFF,TGTGCCAGCAGCCAAGGACAGGGATTCATGAACACTGAAGCTTTCTTT
NA,TRBJ2-2,TRBD1,TRBV7-9,CASSFPDRGRNTGELFF,TGTGCCAGCAGCTTTCCGGACAGGGGGCGAAACACCGGGGAGCTGTTTTTT
NA,TRBJ1-2,NA,TRBV5-8,CASSFNLSPLYGYTF,TGTGCCAGCAGCTTTAATTTGTCCCCACTTTATGGCTACACCTTC
NA,TRBJ2-1,TRBD2,TRBV27,CASSSRLAGATRNEQFF,TGTGCCAGCAGTTCAAGACTAGCGGGAGCCACCAGGAATGAGCAGTTCTTC
NA,TRBJ2-7,NA,TRBV5-4,CASSLETTYEQYF,TGTGCCAGCAGCTTGGAAACAACCTACGAGCAGTACTTC
NA,TRBJ2-1,TRBD2,TRBV7-9,CASSPTPGLASYNEQFF,TGTGCCAGCAGCCCGACCCCGGGACTAGCCTCCTACAATGAGCAGTTCTTC
NA,TRBJ1-4,NA,TRBV4-1,CASSQGRRGTPNEKLFF,TGCGCCAGCAGCCAAGGGCGTCGTGGGACTCCTAATGAAAAACTGTTTTTT
NA,TRBJ2-3,NA,TRBV4-1,CASSLSGGSTDTQYF,TGCGCCAGCAGCCTTTCTGGCGGGAGCACAGATACGCAGTATTTT
NA,TRBJ2-4,NA,TRBV19,CASSMTAAGYIPRGQYF,TGTGCCAGTAGTATGACGGCGGCAGGGTATATCCCCAGGGGTCAGTACTTC
NA,TRBJ2-5,NA,TRBV21-1,CASSKDFSGGTSGNSQETQYF,TGTGCCAGCAGCAAAGATTTTTCGGGGGGGACTAGCGGTAACTCCCAAGAGACCCAGTACTTC
NA,TRBJ2-2,NA,TRBV5-1,CASSLTGIPTGELFF,TGCGCCAGCAGCTTGACAGGGATTCCCACCGGGGAGCTGTTTTTT
NA,TRBJ1-1,TRBD1,TRBV3-1/TRBV3-2,CASSQSQTGFVHTEAFF,TGTGCCAGCAGCCAGTCACAGACAGGGTTTGTGCACACTGAAGCTTTCTTT
NA,TRBJ2-1,NA,TRBV10-2,CASTSRQAAGNEQFF,TGCGCCAGCACCTCAAGACAGGCGGCGGGCAATGAGCAGTTCTTC
NA,TRBJ2-1,TRBD2,TRBV15,CATSRDLAGYNEQFF,TGTGCCACCAGCAGAGATCTAGCGGGCTACAATGAGCAGTTCTTC
few,TRBJ2-2,TRBD2,TRBV10-1,CASSGPGTSGRYMDTGELFF,TGCGCCAGCAGTGGACCCGGGACTAGCGGGAGGTATATGGACACCGGGGAGCTGTTTTTT
once,TRBJ1-1,TRBD1,TRBV3-1/TRBV3-2,CASSQGAGGAFF,TGTGCCAGCAGCCAAGGGGCAGGGGGAGCTTTCTTT
NA,TRBJ2-2,TRBD2,TRBV19,CASSISSGSDANTGELFF,TGTGCCAGTAGTATTTCTAGCGGGAGTGACGCGAACACCGGGGAGCTGTTTTTT
NA,TRBJ1-1,NA,TRBV18,CASSPPNGAGTEAFF,TGTGCCAGCTCACCACCGAATGGGGCTGGTACTGAAGCTTTCTTT
NA,TRBJ1-4,NA,TRBV4-3,CASSQGPNEKLFF,TGCGCCAGCAGCCAAGGGCCTAATGAAAAACTGTTTTTT
NA,TRBJ2-7,TRBD1,TRBV6-6,CASSQPYYIIQGAAYEQYF,TGTGCCAGCAGTCAACCTTATTATATCATTCAGGGGGCGGCCTACGAGCAGTACTTC
NA,TRBJ1-1,NA,TRBV6-5,CASSYERENTEAFF,TGTGCCAGCAGTTACGAACGGGAGAACACTGAAGCTTTCTTT
once,TRBJ2-3,TRBD2,TRBV27,CASSTGTSGTTDTQYF,TGTGCCAGCAGTACAGGGACTAGCGGGACCACAGATACGCAGTATTTT
NA,TRBJ1-1,TRBD1,TRBV24-1,CATKSGDSLNTEAFF,TGTGCCACCAAATCCGGGGACAGCTTGAACACTGAAGCTTTCTTT
NA,TRBJ2-1,NA,TRBV9,CASSVSTGISYNEQFF,TGTGCCAGCAGCGTAAGTACAGGGATTTCCTACAATGAGCAGTTCTTC
NA,TRBJ2-3,TRBD1,TRBV12-3/TRBV12-4,CASSLGTADTQYF,TGTGCCAGCAGTTTGGGGACAGCAGATACGCAGTATTTT
NA,TRBJ2-1,NA,TRBV19,CASSLGLPGAYNEQFF,TGTGCCAGTAGTTTGGGACTGCCGGGCGCCTACAATGAGCAGTTCTTC
NA,TRBJ2-1,NA,TRBV19,CASSGVGEQFF,TGTGCCAGTAGCGGGGTGGGTGAGCAGTTCTTC
NA,TRBJ1-3,TRBD1,TRBV12-3/TRBV12-4,CASIPTGGNTIYF,TGTGCCAGCATCCCGACAGGGGGAAACACCATATATTTT
NA,TRBJ1-2,NA,TRBV3-1/TRBV3-2,CASSPGAGWYGYTF,TGTGCCAGCAGCCCCGGGGCGGGGTGGTATGGCTACACCTTC
once,TRBJ2-7,NA,TRBV27,CASSVAPRRDSYEQYF,TGTGCCAGCAGCGTTGCCCCGAGGCGGGATTCCTACGAGCAGTACTTC
few,TRBJ1-2,TRBD1,TRBV9,CASSPRGQVNYGYTF,TGTGCCAGCAGCCCACGGGGACAGGTGAACTATGGCTACACCTTC
NA,TRBJ1-2,NA,TRBV7-2,CASSQRQTRSNYGYTF,TGTGCCAGCAGCCAGAGACAGACGAGAAGCAACTATGGCTACACCTTC
NA,TRBJ2-3,TRBD1,TRBV25-1,CASSHRGQSTDTQYF,TGTGCCAGCAGCCACAGGGGGCAGAGCACAGATACGCAGTATTTT
NA,TRBJ2-1,NA,TRBV7-3,CASSGEATLYNEQFF,TGTGCCAGCAGCGGCGAGGCTACCCTCTACAATGAGCAGTTCTTC
NA,TRBJ2-1,TRBD1,TRBV2,CASYAVDRGLYEQFF,TGTGCCAGCTACGCCGTTGACAGGGGACTCTATGAGCAGTTCTTC
NA,TRBJ2-7,TRBD1,TRBV4-3,CASSQDLNRGSNEQYF,TGCGCCAGCAGCCAAGATTTAAACAGGGGGTCGAACGAGCAGTACTTC